A selection of T cell receptor beta chains follows, all from one sample in a study of CD8+ T cells in alopecia areata. Sequencing was performed with immunoSEQ multiplex PCR; in TCRdb, only in-frame clones are kept and a portion is missing. The sample carries about 140,000 clones, 45% to 60% recorded once. Sequenced here: CD4+ T cells sorted from blood, sampled at week 0. The receptor set was obtained from a human donor with alopecia areata. Each CDR3 is given with its conserved first and last residue. The order of the fields is V gene, J gene, clone size, D gene, CDR3 DNA, CDR3 protein. A D gene is named only where the DNA matches it firmly. The size of a clone is reported for some rows only, either as once, few or many, or as a class for expanded clones.

>TRBV9|TRBJ2-1|NA|NA
TGTGCCAGCAGCGTAGCGGGCTCCTACAATGAGCAGTTCTTC
CASSVAGSYNEQFF
>TRBV5-1|TRBJ2-3|NA|TRBD2
TGCGCCAGCAGCTTGACTAGCGGCACAGATACGCAGTATTTT
CASSLTSGTDTQYF
>TRBV7-2|TRBJ2-5|NA|NA
TGTGCCAGCAGCTTAAGGGGGGCCGGGGAGACCCAGTACTTC
CASSLRGAGETQYF
>TRBV11-2|TRBJ2-5|few|NA
TGTGCCAGCAGCCCGCCTGGCCTGGGAGAGACCCAGTACTTC
CASSPPGLGETQYF
>TRBV30|TRBJ1-6|NA|NA
TGTGCCTGGAGCCCGGACCGCGAGTCACCCCTCCACTTT
CAWSPDRESPLHF
>TRBV25-1|TRBJ2-7|NA|NA
TGTGCCAGCAGCCGGATATGGGAGCAGTACTTC
CASSRIWEQYF
>TRBV5-1|TRBJ2-1|few|TRBD2
TGCGCCAGCAGCTTGCCCGCTAGCGGACACAATGAGCAGTTCTTC
CASSLPASGHNEQFF
>TRBV29-1|TRBJ2-4|NA|NA
TGCAGCGTTGTTGAGGGGTTGGTCAAAAACATTCAGTACTTC
CSVVEGLVKNIQYF
>TRBV27|TRBJ2-4|once|NA
TGTGCCAGCAGTTTATTAGAGGGTTCGGCCAAAAACATTCAGTACTTC
CASSLLEGSAKNIQYF
>TRBV28|TRBJ2-1|NA|NA
TGTGCCAGCAGTTGGTCGGGTAGCAATGAGCAGTTCTTC
CASSWSGSNEQFF
>TRBV27|TRBJ2-1|few|NA
TGTGCCAGCAGCCGCCTGGGAGAGAATGAGCAGTTCTTC
CASSRLGENEQFF
>TRBV5-1|TRBJ2-5|NA|TRBD2
TGCGCCAGCAGCTTGGAACTAGCGGGAGGCCAAGAGACCCAGTACTTC
CASSLELAGGQETQYF
>TRBV7-2|TRBJ1-1|once|NA
TGTGCCAGCAGCTTACTTTGGGGCACCAACTACTCCGGAGCTTTCTTT
CASSLLWGTNYSGAFF
>TRBV25-1|TRBJ2-7|once|NA
TGTGCCAGCAGCGCTTCCCTGAACGAGCAGTACTTC
CASSASLNEQYF
>TRBV9|TRBJ2-5|NA|NA
TGTGCCAGCAGCGTAGCCACGGAGATCGGCCAAGAGACCCAGTACTTC
CASSVATEIGQETQYF
>TRBV11-2|TRBJ2-3|many|NA
TGTGCCAGCAGCACCGGAGGGGGCACTCGCACAGATACGCAGTATTTT
CASSTGGGTRTDTQYF
>TRBV30|TRBJ1-1|few|NA
TGTGCCTGGAGTATTATGAACACTGAAGCTTTCTTT
CAWSIMNTEAFF
>TRBV7-9|TRBJ1-1|NA|NA
TGTGCCAGCAGTAAACAGGGAACTGAAGCTTTCTTT
CASSKQGTEAFF
>TRBV6-5|TRBJ2-7|few|NA
TGTGCCAGCAGACCTGACCCCCACGAGCAGTACTTC
CASRPDPHEQYF
>TRBV29-1|TRBJ2-7|few|NA
TGCAGCGTTGTCCCCGCCAGGCAGCTGGCCTACGAGCAGTACTTC
CSVVPARQLAYEQYF
>TRBV15|TRBJ1-5|NA|TRBD1
TGTGCCACCAGCTGGCCTACAGGGGGGAGGCAGCCCCAGCATTTT
CATSWPTGGRQPQHF
>TRBV18|TRBJ2-2|few|TRBD2
TGTGCCAGCTCACCAACAGTCGGACTAGCCAGGGAGCTGTTTTTT
CASSPTVGLARELFF
>TRBV25-1|TRBJ1-1|NA|NA
TGTGCCAGCAGGGAAAACACTGAAGCTTTCTTT
CASRENTEAFF
>TRBV30|TRBJ2-7|NA|TRBD2
TGTGCCTGGAGCCAAAGGACTAGCGGTGTGTTCGTGGAGTACTTC
CAWSQRTSGVFVEYF
>TRBV2|TRBJ1-5|once|NA
TGTGCCAGCAGTGAAAACAGGGCGTATGGCAATCAGCCCCAGCATTTT
CASSENRAYGNQPQHF
>TRBV6-1|TRBJ2-7|NA|NA
TGTGCCACATCAACATCAGGGCTCCCCTACGAGCAGTACTTC
CATSTSGLPYEQYF
>TRBV20-1|TRBJ1-1|NA|NA
TGCAGTGCCCCATTCCGGTTTAGAACTTTCTTT
CSAPFRFRTFF
>TRBV30|TRBJ2-6|NA|NA
TGTGCCGGTACAGGGAGTTGGGCCAACGTCCTGACTTTC
CAGTGSWANVLTF
>TRBV29-1|TRBJ2-1|few|NA
TGCAGCGTTGCTGTTCGGGATTGGTCCTACAATGAGCAGTTCTTC
CSVAVRDWSYNEQFF
>TRBV5-1|TRBJ2-2|NA|NA
TGCGCCAGCAGCATGGCCACCGGGGAGCTGTTTTTT
CASSMATGELFF
>TRBV9|TRBJ1-2|few|TRBD1
TGTGCCAGCAGCGCTCAGGACAGGGCCTATGGCTACACCTTC
CASSAQDRAYGYTF
>TRBV13|TRBJ1-1|NA|TRBD1
TGTGCCAGCAGCTTAAGGGGACAGCTGAACACTGAAGCTTTCTTT
CASSLRGQLNTEAFF
>TRBV2|TRBJ1-2|many|NA
TGTGCCAGCAGCACAGGGCTCTATGGCTACACCTTC
CASSTGLYGYTF
>TRBV13|TRBJ1-2|NA|TRBD1
TGTGCCAGCAGCTTAGGAGGGGTAGGGGGCGTCGGCTATGGCTACACCTTC
CASSLGGVGGVGYGYTF
>TRBV4-1|TRBJ1-5|NA|TRBD1
TGCGCCAGCAGCCAAGGGACAGGGGTGACTCGCGGACAGCCCCAGCATTTT
CASSQGTGVTRGQPQHF
>TRBV6-5|TRBJ2-5|few|NA
TGTGCCAGCAGTTACAGGGTAGAGGAGACCCAGTACTTC
CASSYRVEETQYF
>TRBV29-1|TRBJ2-7|NA|NA
TGCAGCGTTGCTGATTTGCTCTCCTACGAGCAGTACTTC
CSVADLLSYEQYF
>TRBV6-5|TRBJ2-3|NA|NA
TGTGCCAGCAGTTACGGGGGGGCTCTCCCAGATACGCAGTATTTT
CASSYGGALPDTQYF
>TRBV11-3|TRBJ2-1|NA|NA
TGTGCCAGCAGCCCGGAGGACCGGGTTTACAATGAGCAGTTCTTC
CASSPEDRVYNEQFF
>TRBV7-2|TRBJ1-1|NA|NA
TGTGCCAGCAGCCTAACAGGGAATGCAGCTTTCTTT
CASSLTGNAAFF
>TRBV30|TRBJ1-2|NA|NA
TGTGCCTGGAGTTATGGGCCGCCAGGGGACTATGGCTACACCTTC
CAWSYGPPGDYGYTF
>TRBV15|TRBJ2-4|NA|TRBD2
TGTGCCACCAGCAGAGACATGGGACTAGCGGATATAATAGCCAAAAACATTCAGTACTTC
CATSRDMGLADIIAKNIQYF